What follows are 25 T cell receptor beta chains derived from one specimen sequenced in a study of OX40 agonist ivuxolimab in advanced cancers. The repertoire was sequenced with immunoSEQ multiplex PCR; TCRdb's copy has only in-frame clones and lacks some. Of 84,000 or so clones listed, 70% to 90% were seen once; the top ten hold approximately 0.3%. The source was CD4+ or CD8+ T cells sorted from blood, collected in a trial of the OX40 agonist ivuxolimab. These TCRs come from an adult with an advanced solid tumor such as melanoma, head and neck, liver or kidney cancer.

The genes are TRBV4-2 and TRBJ1-4, with D hard to call. V was trimmed by 0 bases and J by 11 bases, leaving 16 bases between them. Germline V gene sequence: CDR1 LGHNA, CDR2 YNFKEQ. This CDR3 contains 15 residues. The CDR3 here is CASSQDQAGTRKLFF. The CDR3 DNA reads as TGTGCCAGCAGCCAAGATCAGGCAGGAACACGGAAACTGTTTTTT.

The CDR3 DNA follows: TGTGCCAGCAGCCGGACAGGGAACACTGAAGCTTTCTTT. Its translation: CASSRTGNTEAFF. V gene TRBV7-2 combines with J gene TRBJ1-1, with 7 positions matching TRBD1. Trimming removed 5 bases from V and 1 base from J; junction bases left unmatched: 1. The CDR3 has 13 amino acids. Germline V gene data show CDR1 as SGHTA and CDR2 as FQGNSA.

The chain links TRBV27 to TRBJ1-1; D perhaps matches TRBD1 (5 bases). Deletions cut 2 bases from V and 0 bases from J, with 16 bases between. The germline V gene encodes CDR1 MNHEY and CDR2 SMNVEV (reference sequence). The length of the CDR3 is 17 residues. CDR3 region: CASSLRQGPVMNTEAFF. The CDR3 region has the DNA TGTGCCAGCAGTTTACGGCAGGGCCCCGTGATGAACACTGAAGCTTTCTTT.

The V and J genes are TRBV4-3 and TRBJ1-4; weak D call: TRBD1 (5 bases). The CDR3 consists of 15 residues. V shed 4 bases and J shed 2 bases, with 11 bases lying between them. Germline V gene data show CDR1 as LGHNA and CDR2 as YSLEER. CDR3 sequence (DNA): TGCGCCAGCAGCCCGGGGGAGGGGACTAATGAAAAACTGTTTTTT. It specifies CASSPGEGTNEKLFF.

This clone was detected only once. The rearrangement uses TRBV7-8 and TRBJ2-7; 8 bases map to TRBD1. Trimming took 4 bases from V and 2 from J; bases not matched to a gene: 4. Germline CDR1 reads SGHVS; CDR2 reads FQNEAQ. The CDR3 runs 14 residues. CDR3 region: CASSSSRGPYEQYF. DNA of the CDR3: TGTGCCAGCAGCTCCTCCAGGGGGCCCTACGAGCAGTACTTC.

The rearrangement links TRBV6-5 to TRBJ1-2; 8 bases fit TRBD1. Germline V gene data show CDR1 as MNHEY and CDR2 as SVGAGI. This CDR3 spans 15 amino acids. V shed 5 bases and J 2 bases; nucleotides not matched to a gene: 7. The DNA of the CDR3 is TGTGCCAGCAGTAAACCAGGGGGCGGCAACTATGGCTACACCTTC. It yields the protein CASSKPGGGNYGYTF.

The chain links TRBV6-5 to TRBJ1-1; D is possibly TRBD1 (5 bases). The CDR3 totals 15 residues. Germline CDR1 is MNHEY and CDR2 is SVGAGI. V gave up 2 bases and J gave up 4 bases, with 14 bases separating them. CDR3 bases: TGTGCCAGCAGTTACGGGGTCAGGGAGGGCACTGAAGCTTTCTTT. This encodes CASSYGVREGTEAFF.

The chain joins TRBV27 to TRBJ1-4; no reliable D call. Trimming stripped 8 bases from V and 8 bases from J, with 9 bases between. Germline V gives CDR1 MNHEY, CDR2 SMNVEV (reference sequence). This CDR3 contains 11 residues. This chain's CDR3 is CASDVGEKLFF. CDR3 nucleotides: TGTGCCAGCGACGTGGGGGAAAAACTGTTTTTT. Using reference TRBV27 and TRBJ1-4 for the parts outside the CDR3, the full variable domain is EAQVTQNPRYLITVTGKKLTVTCSQNMNHEYMSWYRQDPGLGLRQIYYSMNVEVTDKGDVPEGYKVSRKEKRNFPLILESPSPNQTSLYFCASDVGEKLFFGSGTQLSVL.

This clone has a single count. J is TRBJ2-2 and V is TRBV11-2; the D is unclear. In germline, CDR1 is SGHAT, CDR2 FQNNGV. The CDR3 covers 13 residues. With 5 bases removed from V and 1 base from J, the gap between germline ends came to 5 bases. The CDR3 DNA is TGTGCCAGCAGCCCCATGAACACCGGGGAGCTGTTTTTT. Protein: CASSPMNTGELFF.

V and J are TRBV25-1 and TRBJ2-6, with 7 bases identical to TRBD1. CDR1 MGHDK and CDR2 SYGVNS come from the germline V gene. This CDR3 has 13 amino acids. Losses at the gene ends were 4 bases for V and 11 bases for J; bases not matched to a gene: 5. CDR3 region: CASSVQGPHVLTF. DNA for the CDR3: TGTGCCAGCAGTGTACAGGGGCCGCACGTCCTGACTTTC.

The V call is TRBV27, the J call TRBJ2-3; D gene ambiguous. This CDR3 is 14 amino acids long. V lost 8 bases and J 6 bases, leaving 18 bases between the germline ends. Per germline, CDR1 MNHEY and CDR2 SMNVEV (reference sequence). This CDR3 reads CASGWTALGDTQYF. The CDR3 coding sequence is TGTGCCAGCGGATGGACGGCGTTGGGGGATACGCAGTATTTT.

This chain uses TRBV10-3 with TRBJ2-3; D perhaps matches TRBD1 (6 bases). Trimming stripped 6 bases from V and 6 bases from J, with 10 bases between. Germline loops: CDR1 ENHRY, CDR2 SYGVKD. This CDR3 comprises 12 residues. The CDR3 coding sequence is TGTGCCATCAGGACCACAGGGGATACGCAGTATTTT. The encoded protein is CAIRTTGDTQYF.

CDR3 nucleotide sequence: TGTGCCAGCAGCTTGCTTCGGGGGCGAAAGGCCTACGAGCAGTACTTC. It codes for CASSLLRGRKAYEQYF. V and J are TRBV11-3 and TRBJ2-7; D possibly uses TRBD1 or TRBD2 (6 bases each). V was trimmed by 3 bases and J by 2 bases, leaving 17 bases between them. The CDR3 is made up of 16 amino acids. Germline-derived CDR1 and CDR2 are SGHNT and YENEEA.

The chain links TRBV19 to TRBJ2-7; TRBD2 might be the D (6 bases). Between the trimmed V and J ends, which lost 4 bases and 1 base, there was a span of 11 bases. This CDR3 has 14 amino acids. Germline V gene data show CDR1 as LNHDA and CDR2 as SQIVND (reference sequence). The CDR3 DNA sequence: TGTGCCAGTAGTAGCGGGGCCGTATCCTACGAGCAGTACTTC. Translation: CASSSGAVSYEQYF.

This chain connects TRBV19 to TRBJ1-5; D is unresolved. This CDR3 has 13 residues. Trimming took off 10 bases at V and 2 bases at J, with 12 bases between the two ends. CDR1 is LNHDA and CDR2 is SQIVND in the germline V gene (reference sequence). CDR3 bases: TGTGCCACCCAGGAGGCGCGCAATCAGCCCCAGCATTTT. This translates into CATQEARNQPQHF. Together with reference TRBV19 and TRBJ1-5, the CDR3 gives the full variable domain: DGGITQSPKYLFRKEGQNVTLSCEQNLNHDAMYWYRQDPGQGLRLIYYSQIVNDFQKGDIAEGYSVSREKKESFPLTVTSAQKNPTAFYLCATQEARNQPQHFGDGTRLSIL.

This clone has a handful of counts. The gene calls are TRBV5-8 and TRBJ1-5; the match to TRBD1 covers 7 bases. Unmatched junction bases numbered 8, after V lost 4 bases and J lost 1 base. Germline V gives CDR1 SGHTS, CDR2 YDEGEE. This CDR3 comprises 16 residues. The CDR3 is CASSARTGKSNQPQHF. CDR3 nucleotides: TGTGCCAGCAGCGCAAGGACAGGAAAGAGCAATCAGCCCCAGCATTTT.

The chain joins TRBV10-3 to TRBJ2-5; 10 bases are shared with TRBD1. Losses at the gene ends were 2 bases for V and 4 bases for J; bases not matched to a gene: 4. The CDR3 sequence is 15 residues long. The V gene's germline CDR1 is ENHRY and CDR2 SYGVKD. For the CDR3, the DNA is TGTGCCATCAGTGAGGGGGGACAGGGGACAGAGACCCAGTACTTC. Translation: CAISEGGQGTETQYF.

The chain combines TRBV7-2 with TRBJ2-5, with D possibly being TRBD2 (6 bases). The V gene's germline CDR1 is SGHTA and CDR2 FQGNSA. The V gene lost 5 bases and the J gene lost 1 base, with 11 bases spanning the gap. The CDR3 runs 14 residues. CDR3 residues: CASSPMGGQETQYF. The DNA of the CDR3 is TGTGCCAGCAGCCCCATGGGAGGCCAAGAGACCCAGTACTTC.

With respect to this clone: This CDR3 is also generated by other DNA sequences in the sample. The V and J genes are TRBV5-6 and TRBJ1-1; the D gene is possibly TRBD1 (5 bases). Germline assignment: CDR1 SGHDT and CDR2 YYEEEE. CDR3 length: 14 residues. Trimming pared 0 bases from V and 0 bases from J, leaving 6 bases between. CDR3 residues: CASSLDRMNTEAFF. The CDR3 DNA reads as TGTGCCAGCAGCTTGGACAGGATGAACACTGAAGCTTTCTTT.

This clone was observed a single time. The gene calls are TRBV11-2 and TRBJ1-4; possible D gene TRBD1, 6 bases. Germline V gives CDR1 SGHAT, CDR2 FQNNGV. The V gene lost 5 bases and the J gene lost 1 base, with 11 bases spanning the gap. This CDR3 has 15 residues. Here the CDR3 DNA reads TGTGCCAGCAGCGTTAACAGGGTAACTAATGAAAAACTGTTTTTT. It codes for CASSVNRVTNEKLFF.

This clone was detected only once. DNA for the CDR3: TGTGCCAGCAAGGGACGGGACAGCAACACAGATACGCAGTATTTT. Amino acid sequence: CASKGRDSNTDTQYF. The chain carries TRBV2 and TRBJ2-3; 7 bases match TRBD1. Germline CDR1 and CDR2: SNHLY and FYNNEI. There are 15 residues in the CDR3. Germline trimming cut 7 bases from V and 2 bases from J; bases unmatched to any gene: 9.

The rearrangement uses TRBV28 and TRBJ1-2, with D maybe TRBD1 (5 bases). The V end was cut by 3 bases, the J end by 8 bases, with 13 bases between. CDR3 length equals 13 residues. Germline V gene data show CDR1 as MDHEN and CDR2 as SYDVKM. The CDR3 loop is CASSLVGEGGYTF. CDR3 bases: TGTGCCAGCAGTTTGGTGGGGGAGGGAGGCTACACCTTC.

The rearrangement joins TRBV4-2 to TRBJ1-5; maybe TRBD1 (5 bases). V was shortened by 0 bases and J by 1 base, with 7 bases between the two germline ends. Germline-derived CDR1 and CDR2 are LGHNA and YNFKEQ. This CDR3 spans 15 amino acids. The CDR3 nucleotides are TGTGCCAGCAGCCAAGAAGGGGCGAGCAATCAGCCCCAGCATTTT. This translates into CASSQEGASNQPQHF.

The rearrangement links TRBV5-1 to TRBJ1-1; no clear D gene. Per germline, CDR1 SGHRS and CDR2 YFSETQ. V was trimmed by 1 base and J by 5 bases, leaving 15 bases between them. There are 15 residues in the CDR3. The CDR3 nucleotides read TGCGCCAGCAGCTTGACCAGGCCGCTGAGTACTGAAGCTTTCTTT. Protein sequence: CASSLTRPLSTEAFF. Drawing the rest from reference TRBV5-1 and TRBJ1-1, the complete variable domain is KAGVTQTPRYLIKTRGQQVTLSCSPISGHRSVSWYQQTPGQGLQFLFEYFSETQRNKGNFPGRFSGRQFSNSRSEMNVSTLELGDSALYLCASSLTRPLSTEAFFGQGTRLTVV.

This clone was seen once. V is TRBV7-2 and J is TRBJ2-1; the D gene is possibly TRBD2 (5 bases). Per germline, CDR1 SGHTA and CDR2 FQGNSA. The CDR3 has 13 amino acids. Trimming pared 4 bases from V and 8 bases from J, leaving 12 bases between. CDR3 nucleotide sequence: TGTGCCAGCAGCTCCGCGTGGCGGGATGAGCAGTTCTTC. This encodes CASSSAWRDEQFF.